These 17 T cell receptor beta chains were all obtained from the same sample, sequenced in a study of shared T cell receptors in the human thymus listed by TCRdb under 2021. The library was generated by the immunoSEQ multiplex PCR assay. This is the immuneACCESS table as TCRdb keeps it, with only in-frame sequences that have V and J called. A part of the clones is gone; compared with another copy, unresolved V genes explain less than half, and the rest is unexplained. This sample gives 550,000 to 800,000 clones in total; 75% to 90% of them show up just once. The ten largest clones capture 0.0095% to 0.013% of the sample. The same sample was also studied in work on human thymus T cells.

Material: thymocytes. The receptors come from a girl in the first two years of life with a congenital heart defect. Donor details come from another sample of the same person, matched by shared clones.

The chain uses TRBV5-1 and TRBJ2-5; TRBD1 is a possible D gene (6 bases). Germline values: CDR1 SGHRS, CDR2 YFSETQ. CDR3 length: 17 residues. Trimming cost V 0 bases and J 3 bases, with 18 bases left between them. The CDR3 bases are TGCGCCAGCAGCTTGGTACGGGGACACCCATCCGAAGAGACCCAGTACTTC. Residues: CASSLVRGHPSEETQYF.

This clone was picked up one time. V is TRBV28 and J is TRBJ2-7, with TRBD1 matching over 12 bases. The CDR3 is made up of 20 amino acids. The germline V gene encodes CDR1 MDHEN and CDR2 SYDVKM. The V gene end was trimmed by 7 bases and the J gene end by 6 bases; junction bases not matched to a gene: 25. The chain's CDR3 is CASKGHWDRGRGFWRSEQYF. DNA for the CDR3: TGTGCCAGCAAGGGTCACTGGGACAGGGGGCGTGGGTTCTGGAGGAGCGAGCAGTACTTC.

The chain uses TRBV5-4 and TRBJ2-3; the D gene is possibly TRBD2 (5 bases). The V gene lost 4 bases and the J gene lost 2 bases, with 26 bases spanning the gap. The CDR3 is made up of 19 amino acids. Germline assignment: CDR1 SGHNT and CDR2 YYREEE (reference sequence). CDR3 nucleotides: TGTGCCAGCAGCCCCCAAGCGGACGGAGGAGGTTACCTCACAGATACGCAGTATTTT. Translating gives CASSPQADGGGYLTDTQYF.

The chain employs TRBV20-1 and TRBJ1-1; no clear D. This CDR3 is 11 amino acids long. V shed 6 bases and J shed 1 base, with 6 bases lying between them. Germline CDR1 and CDR2: DFQATT and SNEGSKA (reference sequence). Here the CDR3 DNA reads TGCAGTGCCAGGAAGAACACTGAAGCTTTCTTT. Protein: CSARKNTEAFF.

The chain joins TRBV30 to TRBJ1-1; D not resolved. The CDR3 sequence is 15 residues long. Germline V gene lookup returns CDR1 GTSNPN and CDR2 SVGIG (reference sequence). The V and J ends lost 2 bases and 2 bases respectively, with 15 bases between them. CDR3 DNA sequence: TGTGCCTGGAGTAGCGTCAAGGATTTCAACACTGAAGCTTTCTTT. Its translation is CAWSSVKDFNTEAFF.

This clone appeared a single time. The chain carries TRBV14 and TRBJ2-7; TRBD1 matches at 7 bases. The CDR3 has 15 amino acids. The germline V gene encodes CDR1 SGHDN and CDR2 FVKESK. J gave up 9 bases and V 4 bases, and 15 bases lay outside the gene matches. CDR3: CASSPRQGGPIGQYF. CDR3 coding DNA: TGTGCCAGCAGCCCCCGACAGGGTGGTCCAATCGGGCAGTACTTC.

The chain employs TRBV7-9 and TRBJ1-6; D is perhaps TRBD1 (5 bases). This CDR3 spans 19 amino acids. Trimming stripped 3 bases from V and 1 base from J, with 19 bases between. Germline CDR1 is SEHNR and CDR2 is FQNEAQ (reference sequence). CDR3 DNA: TGTGCCAGCAGCTTCGGGGGGATCATGCTAAGGTCCTATAATTCACCCCTCCACTTT. Translating it yields CASSFGGIMLRSYNSPLHF.

The CDR3 DNA reads as TGTGCCAGCAGCGAAAAAAAAAGACTCCTGGGGGAGGGCAATCAGCCCCAGCATTTT. As protein: CASSEKKRLLGEGNQPQHF. The rearrangement joins TRBV6-1 to TRBJ1-5; tentatively, D is TRBD1 (5 bases). This CDR3 comprises 19 residues. Deletions cut 6 bases from V and 2 bases from J, with 26 bases between. The germline gives CDR1 MNHNS, CDR2 SASEGT.

The rearrangement links TRBV29-1 to TRBJ1-2, with D possibly TRBD1 on 5 matching bases. Germline V CDR1 and CDR2: SQVTM, ANQGSEA. V was cut by 6 bases and J by 5 bases, with 16 bases left in between. This CDR3 contains 13 residues. The CDR3 bases are TGCAGCGTGGGGCCCGGGCGTGAGTATGGCTACACCTTC. Amino acid sequence: CSVGPGREYGYTF.

CDR3 residues: CATSREAAGGGADNEQFF. The CDR3 region has the DNA TGTGCCACCAGCAGAGAGGCGGCGGGTGGGGGGGCCGACAATGAGCAGTTCTTC. V usage is TRBV15 and J usage is TRBJ2-1; tentative D call: TRBD2 (7 bases). The germline gives CDR1 LNHNV, CDR2 YYDKDF (reference sequence). V was pared by 0 bases and J by 5 bases, with 20 bases between. The CDR3 extends over 18 amino acids.

This chain uses TRBV14 with TRBJ1-1; no clear D. Germline V gene lookup returns CDR1 SGHDN and CDR2 FVKESK. Trimming cost V 0 bases and J 7 bases, with 6 bases left between them. The CDR3 runs to 12 residues. For the CDR3, the DNA is TGTGCCAGCAGCCAAGATGGCCGTGAAGCTTTCTTT. It specifies CASSQDGREAFF.

This chain connects TRBV5-6 to TRBJ2-1; D might be TRBD2 (7 bases). Per the germline V gene, CDR1 is SGHDT and CDR2 is YYEEEE. The germline V and J ends were trimmed by 1 base and 7 bases, with 15 bases remaining between them. CDR3 length equals 15 residues. The DNA of the CDR3 is TGTGCCAGCAGCTTGTTACGGGGGGCGGGAAATGAGCAGTTCTTC. Translation: CASSLLRGAGNEQFF.

The V and J genes are TRBV6-1 and TRBJ1-4, with D uncertain. CDR3 length: 13 amino acids. Trimming stripped 6 bases from V and 6 bases from J, with 11 bases between. Germline CDR1 and CDR2: MNHNS and SASEGT. Here the CDR3 reads CASRYSPYEKLFF. The DNA of the CDR3 is TGTGCCAGCAGATACAGCCCTTATGAAAAACTGTTTTTT.

The rearrangement uses TRBV14 and TRBJ1-3; TRBD1 matches 7 bases. V lost 1 base to trimming and J lost 0 bases; unmatched junction nucleotides: 6. Germline V gene lookup returns CDR1 SGHDN and CDR2 FVKESK. The CDR3 runs to 17 residues. The chain's CDR3 is CASSQGRGTVSGNTIYF. The CDR3 bases are TGTGCCAGCAGCCAAGGTCGCGGGACAGTCTCTGGAAACACCATATATTTT. Together with reference TRBV14 and TRBJ1-3, the CDR3 gives the full variable domain: EAGVTQFPSHSVIEKGQTVTLRCDPISGHDNLYWYRRVMGKEIKFLLHFVKESKQDESGMPNNRFLAERTGGTYSTLKVQPAELEDSGVYFCASSQGRGTVSGNTIYFGEGSWLTVV.

This clone occurred once. This chain links TRBV6-6 with TRBJ1-2; 8 nucleotides line up with TRBD1. V was clipped by 6 bases and J by 4 bases; unmatched bases: 7. From germline, CDR1 is MNHNY and CDR2 SVGAGI (reference sequence). CDR3 length: 14 residues. The CDR3 nucleotides read TGTGCCAGCAGGGGGGACAGGAACAGCTATGGCTACACCTTC. It encodes CASRGDRNSYGYTF.

The chain has TRBV5-1 and TRBJ2-2; tentatively, D is TRBD2 (6 bases). The CDR3 loop spans 16 amino acids. V was shortened by 6 bases and J by 7 bases, with 22 bases between the two germline ends. Germline values: CDR1 SGHRS, CDR2 YFSETQ. CDR3 in DNA: TGCGCCAGCATGCCCTCGGCAGGAGGGGTGAACGGGGAGCTGTTTTTT. Translating gives CASMPSAGGVNGELFF.

The rearrangement uses TRBV10-3 and TRBJ1-5; 10 bases line up with TRBD1. The ends lost 5 bases at V and 6 bases at J; junction bases unmatched: 4. There are 14 residues in the CDR3. CDR1 and CDR2 from the germline V gene are ENHRY and SYGVKD. The CDR3 DNA reads as TGTGCCATCAGTCGACAGGGGGCAGGTCAGCCCCAGCATTTT. This codes for CAISRQGAGQPQHF.